This T cell receptor beta chain was recovered during a study of CD8+CD57+ T cells in acquired aplastic anemia. Study overall: On average, sorted CD4+ and CD8+ cells gave roughly 2.9 ug of DNA. Healthy donors had, on average, approximately 11 million reads for their CD4+ cells.

This clonotype has at least ten counts. Its antigen is currently unknown. Study observations and caveats: Between patients and controls, around 30 CD8+ CDR3 sequences were found in common. Statistical testing detected no significant gap in CD8+ Simpson's diversity between patients and controls.

According to the study, genomic DNA was the template for TCR beta VDJ and CDR3 profiling. MiXCR, run by TCRdb on the reads, gives a single entry per CDR3 protein. Of 100,000 to 150,000 distinct CDR3 sequences in the sample, around 48% were seen once. CDR1 and CDR2 from the germline V gene are SGHDT and YYEEEE. The CDR3 contains 15 residues. Trimming at V came to 2 bases and at J to 7 bases, leaving 9 bases not matched to a gene. The chain couples TRBV5-6 to TRBJ2-3, with 8 bases matching TRBD2. The TCR sequence derives from a human donor in good health, serving as a control. Material for sequencing was sorted CD4+, CD8+, or CD8+CD57+ T cells (not recorded which) from PBMCs. The CDR3 sequence: CASSFRGGSDYTQYF. The CDR3 DNA reads TGTGCCAGCAGCTTTCGGGGGGGCTCTGACTATACGCAGTATTTT.